This T cell receptor beta chain was found in a study of beta chain features in type 1 diabetes. Expressed TCRB transcripts were sequenced after all isolated RNA was converted to cDNA. Profiling relied on immunoSEQ multiplex PCR, and the TCRdb table lists in-frame clones only, not all of them. The sample lists over 40,000 clones, over 50% seen once, with approximately 2.1% in the top ten. There are 14 residues in the CDR3. This clone was observed a handful of times. The sequencing sample was made of Tregs from blood. The chain uses TRBV21-1 and TRBJ2-5; the table's D call, TRBD2, was not checked against the DNA. TRBV21-1 is a documented pseudogene. The clonotype originates from a woman younger than 30 in good health. The CDR3 nucleotides are TGTGCCAGCAGCAAAGGGGGGGGGAGGGAGACCCAGTACTTC. It specifies CASSKGGGRETQYF.